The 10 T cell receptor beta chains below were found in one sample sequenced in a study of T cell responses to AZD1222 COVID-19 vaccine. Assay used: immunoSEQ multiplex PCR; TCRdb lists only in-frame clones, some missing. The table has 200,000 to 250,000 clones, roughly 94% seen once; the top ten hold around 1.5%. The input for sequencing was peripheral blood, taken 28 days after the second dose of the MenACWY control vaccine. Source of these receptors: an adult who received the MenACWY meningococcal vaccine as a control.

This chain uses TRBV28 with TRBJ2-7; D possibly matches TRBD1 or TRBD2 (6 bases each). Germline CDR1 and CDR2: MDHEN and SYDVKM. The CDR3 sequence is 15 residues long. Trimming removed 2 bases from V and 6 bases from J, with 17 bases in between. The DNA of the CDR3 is TGTGCCAGCAGTTTACCCAGACGGGGGCCGCCCGAGCAGTACTTC. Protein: CASSLPRRGPPEQYF.

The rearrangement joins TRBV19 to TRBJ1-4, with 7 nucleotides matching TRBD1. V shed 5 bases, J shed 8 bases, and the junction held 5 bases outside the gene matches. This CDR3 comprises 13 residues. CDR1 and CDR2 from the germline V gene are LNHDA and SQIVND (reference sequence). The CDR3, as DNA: TGTGCCAGTAGTCCCCGGGACAGCGAAAAACTGTTTTTT. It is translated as CASSPRDSEKLFF.

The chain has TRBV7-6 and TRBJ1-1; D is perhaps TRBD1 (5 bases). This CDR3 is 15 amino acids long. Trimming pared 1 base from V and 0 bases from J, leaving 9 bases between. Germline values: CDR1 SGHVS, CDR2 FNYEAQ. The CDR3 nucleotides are TGTGCCAGCAGCTTAGGAGACAGTCTGAACACTGAAGCTTTCTTT. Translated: CASSLGDSLNTEAFF.

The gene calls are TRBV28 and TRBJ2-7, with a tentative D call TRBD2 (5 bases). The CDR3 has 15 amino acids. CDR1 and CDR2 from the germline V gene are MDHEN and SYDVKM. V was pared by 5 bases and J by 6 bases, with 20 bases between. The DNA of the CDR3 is TGTGCCAGCAGTGGCCTAGGGCTAGCTTATAGCGAGCAGTACTTC. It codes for CASSGLGLAYSEQYF.

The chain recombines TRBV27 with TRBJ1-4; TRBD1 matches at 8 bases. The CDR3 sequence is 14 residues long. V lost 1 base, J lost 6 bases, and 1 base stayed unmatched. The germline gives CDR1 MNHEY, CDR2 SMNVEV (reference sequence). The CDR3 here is CASSLLTGDEKLFF. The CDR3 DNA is TGTGCCAGCAGTTTATTGACAGGGGATGAAAAACTGTTTTTT.

For the CDR3, the DNA is TGTGCCAGTAGTATAGGGCCGGCGAGACAGGGGACCACAGATACGCAGTATTTT. This sequence encodes CASSIGPARQGTTDTQYF. V usage is TRBV19 and J usage is TRBJ2-3; 8 nucleotides line up with TRBD1. The V and J ends lost 1 base and 2 bases, in that order; junction bases with no gene match: 11. The CDR3 consists of 18 residues. Germline-derived CDR1 and CDR2 are LNHDA and SQIVND (reference sequence).

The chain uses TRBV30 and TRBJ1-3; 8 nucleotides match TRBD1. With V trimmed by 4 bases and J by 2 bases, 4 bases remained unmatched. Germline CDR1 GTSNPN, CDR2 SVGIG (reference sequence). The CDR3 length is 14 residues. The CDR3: CAWTSGQAGNTIYF. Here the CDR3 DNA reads TGTGCCTGGACATCGGGACAGGCTGGAAACACCATATATTTT.

CDR3 DNA sequence: TGTGCCAGCACCCTAAGCGTAGCGGGAGTAAAAGAGACCCAGTACTTC. Its protein product is CASTLSVAGVKETQYF. The chain recombines TRBV2 with TRBJ2-5; 9 bases agree with TRBD2. Germline CDR1 and CDR2: SNHLY and FYNNEI. The CDR3 has 16 amino acids. V lost 7 bases, J lost 3 bases, and 12 bases stayed unmatched.

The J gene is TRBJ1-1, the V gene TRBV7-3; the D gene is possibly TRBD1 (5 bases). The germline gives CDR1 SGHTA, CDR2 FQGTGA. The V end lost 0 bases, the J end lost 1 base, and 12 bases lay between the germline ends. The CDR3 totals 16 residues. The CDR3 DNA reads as TGTGCCAGCAGCTTAACGGCAGGGTATTCGAACACTGAAGCTTTCTTT. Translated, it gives CASSLTAGYSNTEAFF.

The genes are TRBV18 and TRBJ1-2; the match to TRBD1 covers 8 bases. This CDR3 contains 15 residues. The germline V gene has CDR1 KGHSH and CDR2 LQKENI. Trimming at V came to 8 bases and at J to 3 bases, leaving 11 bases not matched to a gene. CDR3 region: CASHHLRGRDYGYTF. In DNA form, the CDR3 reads TGTGCCAGCCATCACCTCAGGGGGCGAGACTATGGCTACACCTTC. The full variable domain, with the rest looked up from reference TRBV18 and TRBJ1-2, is NAGVMQNPRHLVRRRGQEARLRCSPMKGHSHVYWYRQLPEEGLKFMVYLQKENIIDESGMPKERFSAEFPKEGPSILRIQQVVRGDSAAYFCASHHLRGRDYGYTFGSGTRLTVV.